This is a list of T cell receptor beta chains from one sample in a study of cytomegalovirus exposure and HLA in healthy donors. The assay was immunoSEQ multiplex PCR, and TCRdb's table has in-frame clones only and misses some. The table has approximately 130,000 clones, 75% to 85% seen once. Source material: PBMCs. Receptors were obtained from a woman aged 40 to 55 in good health and CMV-seronegative. The CDR3 runs from the conserved cysteine through the conserved F or W. D genes are given only for firm matches. Not every row has a clone size; where given, it reads once, few, many or a size class.

V: TRBV29-1; D: TRBD2; length: 15; size: NA; J: TRBJ2-3; CDR3: CSVFIAGASTDTQYF; DNA: TGCAGCGTTTTTATAGCGGGAGCGAGCACAGATACGCAGTATTTT
V: TRBV6-6; D: TRBD2; length: 14; size: NA; J: TRBJ2-7; CDR3: CASSPEWTSREQYF; DNA: TGTGCCAGCAGTCCCGAATGGACTAGTCGCGAGCAGTACTTC
V: TRBV2; D: NA; length: 14; size: NA; J: TRBJ1-1; CDR3: CASSSRRANTEAFF; DNA: TGTGCCAGCAGCTCGAGGAGGGCAAACACTGAAGCTTTCTTT
V: TRBV4-1; D: NA; length: 14; size: NA; J: TRBJ1-6; CDR3: CASSQGQNNSPLHF; DNA: TGCGCCAGCAGCCAAGGGCAGAATAATTCACCCCTCCACTTT
V: TRBV7-3; D: TRBD1; length: 15; size: NA; J: TRBJ2-3; CDR3: CASSLGTGGPDTQYF; DNA: TGTGCCAGCAGCTTAGGGACAGGGGGCCCAGATACGCAGTATTTT
V: TRBV2; D: TRBD2; length: 14; size: once; J: TRBJ2-1; CDR3: CAIRGGSSYNEQFF; DNA: TGTGCCATCCGCGGGGGAAGCTCCTACAATGAGCAGTTCTTC
V: TRBV19; D: NA; length: 14; size: NA; J: TRBJ1-1; CDR3: CASSIRQGGVEAFF; DNA: TGTGCCAGTAGTATAAGGCAGGGTGGGGTGGAAGCTTTCTTT
V: TRBV6-6; D: NA; length: 12; size: NA; J: TRBJ1-2; CDR3: CASLGGTYGYTF; DNA: TGTGCCTCCCTCGGGGGGACCTATGGCTACACCTTC
V: TRBV4-3; D: TRBD2; length: 16; size: NA; J: TRBJ2-7; CDR3: CASSQDLAGGPYEQYF; DNA: TGCGCCAGCAGCCAAGATCTTGCGGGAGGGCCTTACGAGCAGTACTTC
V: TRBV7-2; D: TRBD2; length: 14; size: NA; J: TRBJ2-5; CDR3: CASSPRTSGETQYF; DNA: TGTGCCAGCAGCCCAAGGACTAGCGGGGAGACCCAGTACTTC
V: TRBV6-5; D: NA; length: 14; size: NA; J: TRBJ2-1; CDR3: CASSYSDQAGEQFF; DNA: TGTGCCAGCAGTTACTCGGATCAGGCTGGCGAGCAGTTCTTC
V: TRBV10-3; D: NA; length: 14; size: NA; J: TRBJ2-3; CDR3: CAMRGAFSTDTQYF; DNA: TGTGCCATGCGGGGCGCGTTTAGCACAGATACGCAGTATTTT
V: TRBV5-1; D: TRBD1; length: 14; size: NA; J: TRBJ1-2; CDR3: CASSLGTGPYGYTF; DNA: TGCGCCAGCAGCTTGGGGACAGGGCCGTATGGCTACACCTTC
V: TRBV18; D: TRBD2; length: 15; size: NA; J: TRBJ2-1; CDR3: CASSLPGLARGEQFF; DNA: TGTGCCAGCTCGCTGCCGGGACTAGCCCGTGGGGAGCAGTTCTTC
V: TRBV5-1; D: NA; length: 14; size: once; J: TRBJ1-1; CDR3: CASSLSPGGTEAFF; DNA: TGCGCCAGCAGCTTGTCACCTGGGGGGACTGAAGCTTTCTTT
V: TRBV4-3; D: TRBD1; length: 15; size: NA; J: TRBJ1-2; CDR3: CASSQEGQGQSGYTF; DNA: TGCGCCAGCAGCCAGGAGGGACAGGGCCAGAGTGGCTACACCTTC
V: TRBV19; D: TRBD1; length: 15; size: NA; J: TRBJ1-2; CDR3: CASSMIQGASYGYTF; DNA: TGTGCCAGTAGTATGATTCAGGGGGCGAGCTATGGCTACACCTTC
V: TRBV27; D: TRBD2; length: 17; size: NA; J: TRBJ2-4; CDR3: CASSLSSSGGAKNIQYF; DNA: TGTGCCAGCAGTTTATCCTCTAGCGGGGGGGCCAAAAACATTCAGTACTTC
V: TRBV19; D: NA; length: 13; size: NA; J: TRBJ1-4; CDR3: CASTGRGYEKLFF; DNA: TGTGCCAGTACCGGCAGGGGTTATGAAAAACTGTTTTTT
V: TRBV6-5; D: NA; length: 12; size: few; J: TRBJ2-7; CDR3: CASSYSGHEQYF; DNA: TGTGCCAGCAGTTACTCGGGGCACGAGCAGTACTTC
V: TRBV19; D: NA; length: 15; size: NA; J: TRBJ2-1; CDR3: CASSISADSYNEQFF; DNA: TGTGCCAGTAGTATCAGCGCAGACTCCTACAATGAGCAGTTCTTC
V: TRBV19; D: TRBD1; length: 14; size: NA; J: TRBJ1-1; CDR3: CASSIGTGRVEAFF; DNA: TGTGCCAGTAGTATAGGGACAGGGAGGGTTGAAGCTTTCTTT
V: TRBV28; D: TRBD2; length: 16; size: NA; J: TRBJ2-7; CDR3: CASSGSGAGGTYEQYF; DNA: TGTGCCAGCAGTGGGTCAGGGGCGGGAGGAACCTACGAGCAGTACTTC
V: TRBV19; D: NA; length: 15; size: NA; J: TRBJ1-5; CDR3: CASSLEGMAYQPQHF; DNA: TGTGCCAGTAGTTTGGAGGGTATGGCCTATCAGCCCCAGCATTTT
V: TRBV7-9; D: TRBD1; length: 14; size: few; J: TRBJ2-5; CDR3: CASSLAGTARTQYF; DNA: TGTGCCAGCAGCTTGGCCGGGACAGCCCGGACCCAGTACTTC
V: TRBV18; D: NA; length: 12; size: once; J: TRBJ2-7; CDR3: CASSPREGEQYF; DNA: TGTGCCAGCTCACCTCGGGAAGGGGAGCAGTACTTC
V: TRBV9; D: TRBD2; length: 14; size: NA; J: TRBJ2-4; CDR3: CASSVAGGPSIQYF; DNA: TGTGCCAGCAGCGTAGCGGGAGGGCCAAGCATTCAGTACTTC
V: TRBV7-9; D: TRBD1; length: 15; size: NA; J: TRBJ2-7; CDR3: CASSFRTGRSYEQYF; DNA: TGTGCCAGCAGCTTTCGGACAGGCCGCTCCTACGAGCAGTACTTC
V: TRBV7-2; D: TRBD2; length: 19; size: NA; J: TRBJ2-5; CDR3: CASSSRGDSGDRMTGTQYF; DNA: TGTGCCAGCAGCTCACGGGGGGATAGCGGGGATCGAATGACTGGCACCCAGTACTTC
V: TRBV27; D: TRBD1; length: 13; size: once; J: TRBJ2-7; CDR3: CASSLGQDYEQYF; DNA: TGTGCCAGCAGTTTGGGACAGGACTACGAGCAGTACTTC
V: TRBV4-3; D: TRBD1; length: 16; size: NA; J: TRBJ1-1; CDR3: CASSQEWSGGRSEAFF; DNA: TGCGCCAGCAGCCAAGAGTGGTCAGGGGGCAGGAGTGAAGCTTTCTTT
V: TRBV7-6; D: TRBD1; length: 15; size: NA; J: TRBJ2-5; CDR3: CASSLPGTGQETQYF; DNA: TGTGCCAGCAGCTTACCCGGGACAGGGCAAGAGACCCAGTACTTC
V: TRBV15; D: TRBD1; length: 16; size: once; J: TRBJ2-7; CDR3: CATSRDLGQGAYEQYF; DNA: TGTGCCACCAGCAGAGATCTGGGACAGGGGGCTTACGAGCAGTACTTC
V: TRBV12-2; D: NA; length: 18; size: NA; J: TRBJ1-3; CDR3: CASRLDGAGVHSGNTIYF; DNA: TGTGCAAGTCGCTTAGATGGTGCAGGGGTGCACTCTGGAAACACCATATATTTT
V: TRBV10-2; D: NA; length: 15; size: NA; J: TRBJ2-5; CDR3: CASSESRGWQETQYF; DNA: TGCGCCAGCAGTGAGTCAAGGGGGTGGCAAGAGACCCAGTACTTC
V: TRBV7-9; D: NA; length: 14; size: NA; J: TRBJ2-7; CDR3: CASSPVVSPDEQYF; DNA: TGTGCCAGCAGCCCTGTTGTTAGTCCTGACGAGCAGTACTTC
V: TRBV9; D: TRBD2; length: 16; size: NA; J: TRBJ2-3; CDR3: CASSVSGGTSTDTQYF; DNA: TGTGCCAGCAGCGTTAGCGGGGGGACTAGCACAGATACGCAGTATTTT
V: TRBV4-2; D: NA; length: 15; size: NA; J: TRBJ2-2; CDR3: CASSQEVGDTGELFF; DNA: TGTGCCAGCAGCCAAGAGGTCGGGGACACCGGGGAGCTGTTTTTT
V: TRBV9; D: TRBD2; length: 19; size: once; J: TRBJ2-1; CDR3: CASSAGLAGDDLRWSEQFF; DNA: TGTGCCAGCAGCGCGGGACTAGCGGGAGACGATCTTCGGTGGAGTGAGCAGTTCTTC
V: TRBV7-9; D: NA; length: 14; size: NA; J: TRBJ2-5; CDR3: CASSLSSGRETQYF; DNA: TGTGCCAGCAGCTTATCCTCGGGAAGAGAGACCCAGTACTTC
V: TRBV27; D: TRBD1; length: 16; size: once; J: TRBJ1-5; CDR3: CASRQGLGYSNQPQHF; DNA: TGTGCCAGTCGACAGGGGTTGGGATATAGCAATCAGCCCCAGCATTTT
V: TRBV5-3; D: NA; length: 16; size: NA; J: TRBJ1-2; CDR3: CARSPDRTAINYGYTF; DNA: TGTGCCAGAAGCCCGGACAGAACAGCCATTAACTATGGCTACACCTTC
V: TRBV7-2; D: TRBD1; length: 17; size: NA; J: TRBJ2-1; CDR3: CASSWWDRMKSYNEQFF; DNA: TGTGCCAGCAGCTGGTGGGACAGGATGAAATCATACAATGAGCAGTTCTTC
V: TRBV5-1; D: TRBD1; length: 16; size: few; J: TRBJ1-1; CDR3: CASSLARGTGRTEAFF; DNA: TGCGCCAGCAGCTTGGCCAGGGGGACAGGGCGGACTGAAGCTTTCTTT
V: TRBV10-3; D: TRBD2; length: 14; size: NA; J: TRBJ2-3; CDR3: CALWAGGSTDTQYF; DNA: TGTGCCCTCTGGGCGGGGGGGAGCACAGATACGCAGTATTTT